Listed below are T cell receptor beta chains from one sample, sequenced in a study of PD-L1 blockade in urothelial cancer. Sequencing was performed with immunoSEQ multiplex PCR; in TCRdb, only in-frame clones are kept and a portion is missing. Here the sample spans roughly 120,000 clones, 75% to 95% being singletons. Sequenced here: PBMCs, sampled around atezolizumab (anti-PD-L1) treatment. Every receptor here comes from a man aged 55 to 69 with urothelial cancer. Each CDR3 is given with its conserved first and last residue. D genes are given only for firm matches. Only part of the rows carry a size: once, few, many, or a class if the clone is expanded.

NA	TRBV6-5	TRBJ2-1	TRBD2	CASSQRGGEQFF
few	TRBV9	TRBJ2-3	NA	CASSFRGRDTQYF
NA	TRBV2	TRBJ2-2	TRBD1	CASSKQGYTGELFF
NA	TRBV14	TRBJ1-2	NA	CASSRLGRELKNGYTF
NA	TRBV5-1	TRBJ2-1	TRBD1	CASSLGGQIFNEQFF
NA	TRBV2	TRBJ2-3	TRBD2	CASSEGGGGTDTQYF
NA	TRBV27	TRBJ1-2	NA	CASSLYRPVRQHSYVNYGYTF
NA	TRBV4-3	TRBJ1-4	TRBD1	CASSQGTGTNEKLFF
NA	TRBV5-6	TRBJ2-1	TRBD1	CASSLEQGEVANEQFF
NA	TRBV25-1	TRBJ2-1	NA	CASSESGLGSRKQFF
NA	TRBV19	TRBJ1-5	TRBD1	CASRRDRGYSNQPQHF
NA	TRBV7-2	TRBJ2-1	NA	CASSLAPVSHYNEQFF
NA	TRBV6-1	TRBJ1-4	NA	CASSEVGATDEKLFF
NA	TRBV9	TRBJ2-3	NA	CASSVVTGIGTDTQYF
NA	TRBV6-5	TRBJ2-7	NA	CASSEGGVGYEQYF
NA	TRBV5-4	TRBJ1-2	NA	CASSPNPPRGIYGYTF
NA	TRBV6-5	TRBJ2-7	TRBD1	CASSYSQGAHEQYF
NA	TRBV4-3	TRBJ1-1	NA	CASSPLQLNTEAFF
NA	TRBV27	TRBJ2-7	TRBD1	CASSSPGQGAYEQYF
NA	TRBV7-9	TRBJ1-1	NA	CASSLQGSTEAFF
NA	TRBV6-5	TRBJ2-7	NA	CAGGRGSYEQYF
few	TRBV14	TRBJ1-3	TRBD1	CASSPRGSSGNTIYF
NA	TRBV28	TRBJ1-4	NA	CASRLRTASGNEKLFF
NA	TRBV10-1	TRBJ2-1	TRBD2	CASSESGTSGINEQFF